These 13 T cell receptor beta chains share one sample of origin, sequenced in a study of T cell changes during pregnancy in multiple sclerosis. The data were produced by immunoSEQ multiplex PCR, yet TCRdb's version contains in-frame clones alone and is incomplete. Of 20,000 to 25,000 clones listed, over 80% are singletons. The material was CD8+ T cells from peripheral blood mononuclear cells, obtained in the third trimester of pregnancy. Every receptor here comes from a female donor with multiple sclerosis, enrolled in a pregnancy study.

The chain links TRBV4-3 to TRBJ2-3; 7 nucleotides align to TRBD2. The V segment lost 0 bases and the J segment 1 base; nucleotides outside the gene matches: 13. The germline CDR1 and CDR2 sequences are LGHNA and YSLEER. There are 19 residues in the CDR3. The CDR3 sequence is CASSQDKVGLVMGTDTQYF. The CDR3 nucleotides read TGCGCCAGCAGCCAAGATAAGGTCGGACTAGTGATGGGCACAGATACGCAGTATTTT.

In the case of this clone: A read error may account for a junction end that differs from germline. The chain combines TRBV19 with TRBJ2-5; a possible D gene is TRBD2 (6 bases). Germline V gene data show CDR1 as LNHDA and CDR2 as SQIVND (reference sequence). The CDR3 extends over 13 amino acids. The CDR3 region has the DNA TGCGCCCGGGGGAACCAGACCGAAGAGACCCAGTACTTC. Amino acid sequence: CARGNQTEETQYF. The whole variable domain, filled in from reference TRBV19 and TRBJ2-5, reads DGGITQSPKYLFRKEGQNVTLSCEQNLNHDAMYWYRQDPGQGLRLIYYSQIVNDFQKGDIAEGYSVSREKKESFPLTVTSAQKNPTAFYLCARGNQTEETQYFGPGTRLLVL.

The V and J genes are TRBV27 and TRBJ2-1, with D possibly being TRBD2 (6 bases). V gave up 5 bases and J gave up 4 bases, with 15 bases separating them. The CDR3 sequence is 15 residues long. The V gene's germline CDR1 is MNHEY and CDR2 SMNVEV (reference sequence). The CDR3 reads CASSMGGSNYNEQFF. The CDR3 DNA is TGTGCCAGCAGTATGGGAGGCTCTAATTACAATGAGCAGTTCTTC.

CDR3 sequence (DNA): TGTGCCAGCAGTGGGGGACAGGCGAGCACAGATACGCAGTATTTT. Its translation is CASSGGQASTDTQYF. J is TRBJ2-3 and V is TRBV2; 8 bases are a match to TRBD1. The CDR3 totals 15 residues. The germline CDR1 and CDR2 sequences are SNHLY and FYNNEI. J lost 0 bases, V lost 4 bases, and 3 bases had no gene match.

The chain is built from TRBV6-1 and TRBJ1-5; possible D gene TRBD1, 6 bases. The CDR3 runs 13 residues. Germline V gene sequence: CDR1 MNHNS, CDR2 SASEGT. V was pared by 6 bases and J by 7 bases, with 13 bases between. The chain's CDR3 is CASSPGGAQPQHF. CDR3 sequence (DNA): TGTGCCAGCAGCCCCGGGGGGGCCCAGCCCCAGCATTTT.

This rearrangement joins TRBV2 to TRBJ2-7; no definite D call. Trimming took 4 bases from V and 4 from J, leaving 5 bases between them. CDR1 and CDR2 (germline): SNHLY, FYNNEI. The CDR3 loop spans 11 amino acids. The CDR3 is CASSVVYEQYF. The CDR3 coding sequence is TGTGCCAGCAGTGTCGTGTACGAGCAGTACTTC.

V is TRBV14 and J is TRBJ2-7; D not resolved. CDR1 is SGHDN and CDR2 is FVKESK in the germline V gene. The CDR3 spans 13 residues. Trimming pared 0 bases from V and 4 bases from J, leaving 7 bases between. For the CDR3, the DNA is TGTGCCAGCAGCCAAGATATCGGTTACGAGCAGTACTTC. Translated, it gives CASSQDIGYEQYF. Supplemented by reference TRBV14 and TRBJ2-7, the full variable domain reads EAGVTQFPSHSVIEKGQTVTLRCDPISGHDNLYWYRRVMGKEIKFLLHFVKESKQDESGMPNNRFLAERTGGTYSTLKVQPAELEDSGVYFCASSQDIGYEQYFGPGTRLTVT.

The chain employs TRBV11-3 and TRBJ1-1, with TRBD1 as a possible D gene (5 bases). Per the germline V gene, CDR1 is SGHNT and CDR2 is YENEEA. V dropped 5 bases and J dropped 8 bases, with 18 bases sitting between them. The CDR3 has 14 amino acids. CDR3 DNA sequence: TGTGCCAGCAGCCATTCGGGTTTAGGGGCAGAAGCTTTCTTT. Protein sequence: CASSHSGLGAEAFF.

This clone was detected once. The chain uses TRBV28 and TRBJ1-1; D is ambiguous. V dropped 1 base and J dropped 0 bases, with 9 bases sitting between them. Per the germline V gene, CDR1 is MDHEN and CDR2 is SYDVKM. The CDR3 runs 15 residues. CDR3 amino acids: CASSLFQDLNTEAFF. DNA for the CDR3: TGTGCCAGCAGTTTATTCCAGGATCTGAACACTGAAGCTTTCTTT.

This clone has only one observation. Here the CDR3 DNA reads TGTGCCAGCAGTTTACAGGGGATTGGGACAGATACGCAGTATTTT. The encoded protein is CASSLQGIGTDTQYF. The J gene is TRBJ2-3, the V gene TRBV27; D might be TRBD1 (6 bases). Germline assignment: CDR1 MNHEY and CDR2 SMNVEV (reference sequence). Trimming stripped 2 bases from V and 3 bases from J, with 12 bases between. The CDR3 sequence is 15 residues long.

The rearrangement uses TRBV27 and TRBJ2-3; D call uncertain. The CDR3 totals 16 residues. V lost 4 bases to trimming and J lost 0 bases, with 14 bases between them. Germline CDR1 MNHEY, CDR2 SMNVEV (reference sequence). The CDR3 reads CASSSLVVPSTDTQYF. The CDR3 nucleotides are TGTGCCAGCAGTTCCCTAGTTGTGCCGAGCACAGATACGCAGTATTTT.

The chain employs TRBV27 and TRBJ2-1; D gene unclear. V lost 5 bases to trimming and J lost 3 bases, with 14 bases between them. The CDR3 extends over 15 amino acids. Germline V gives CDR1 MNHEY, CDR2 SMNVEV (reference sequence). The CDR3 DNA is TGTGCCAGCAGTCCCCTACAGCCTAACTACAATGAGCAGTTCTTC. It is translated as CASSPLQPNYNEQFF.

The chain has TRBV9 and TRBJ1-4; no definite D call. In germline, CDR1 is SGDLS, CDR2 YYNGEE. Deletions cut 5 bases from V and 5 bases from J, with 13 bases between. This CDR3 is built from 14 residues. The DNA for the CDR3 is TGTGCCAGCAGTCGGACTTCCCTGAATGAAAAACTGTTTTTT. This codes for CASSRTSLNEKLFF.